This TCR beta chain was recorded in a study of blood T cells in healthy people across ages (dated by TCRdb to the mid-2010s). Regarding the complete study: In model experiments, roughly one uniquely barcoded TCR beta cDNA molecule per two T cells was captured by template switching. The study measured age-related changes in TCR beta repertoire diversity using deep sequencing normalized with unique cDNA molecular identifiers. Four age groups were formed from the donors: young (average about 15 years), middle-aged (approximately 40), aged (around 62) and long-lived (less than 85). Two additional independent replicas of 1 million unique cDNA reads from the same blood draw were analyzed for two donors (one aged 18 to 29 and one aged 80 or older).

The 39 donors, aged about 6 to 95 years, were systemically healthy Caucasian individuals from Russia. Roughly 10 milliliters of peripheral blood were collected from each donor into EDTA-treated Vacutainer tubes. Ficoll-Paque density-gradient centrifugation was used to isolate PBMCs, with at least 7 million obtained per sample. Trizol reagent was used to extract total RNA from PBMCs, with at least 6 micrograms per sample. For every donor, an aliquot of PBMCs went through flow cytometry to measure the percentages of naive CD45RAhigh/CD27high T cells. The protocol used for the library was 5' RACE. Instrument used: Illumina HiSeq 2500. The second PCR ran for about 6 to 11 cycles and used a J-beta primer mix along with a sample-barcoded 5' primer. A unique molecular identifier was introduced onto each TCR beta cDNA molecule by a template-switch 5' adaptor carrying 12 random nucleotides. At least 2.5 million CDR3-containing paired-end reads were obtained from each sample. First-strand cDNA was synthesized from all RNA with the Mint cDNA synthesis kit, primed by a TRBC-specific oligonucleotide. Following uracil-DNA glycosylase treatment, all cDNA underwent a first 18-cycle PCR with the universal primers M1SS and BC2_uni_R. The authors' pipeline ran thus. Each sample was normalized by randomly selecting 1 million high-quality reads, each carrying a distinct molecular identifier. Reads with shared molecular identifiers were discarded instead of being binned into consensus sequences. MiTCR, run with a Q25 quality threshold and the strictest error-elimination algorithm, handled CDR3 identification, clonotype clustering and error correction. Lower-bound total TCR beta diversity was estimated with a nonparametric unseen species model using Euler transformation. Clones were called with MiXCR by TCRdb after fastp trimmed the public reads at Q25, and only in-frame beta chains were retained. Each record represents a unique CDR3 protein, reported with the most common genes and DNA among its rows. TCRdb's processing, not the authors' own work, is the source of the V and J calls. This sample comprises roughly 1,100,000 distinct CDR3 sequences, under 30% of them detected only once. The ten largest account for about 0.69% of the sample.

Worth noting for this clonotype: Its antigen remains undetermined. No base qualities exist here, and no much larger clone lies one base off it.

What the study reported, not specific to this receptor: Observed TCR beta diversity per million T cells fell roughly linearly with age, and a significant reduction was already apparent by age approximately 41. Compared with the aged group, the long-lived group had more naive CD4+ T cells, fewer expanded clones and increased TCR diversity, a pattern suggesting age selection. Because donor CMV infection status was unknown, age-related changes in expanded clonotypes were potentially confounded. Total diversity estimates from one million sequenced T cells were considered lower bounds and underestimates. The percentage of naive T cells measured by flow cytometry correlated strongly with observed TCR beta diversity. Bulk unsorted PBMC profiling prevented conclusive comparison of naive and antigen-experienced compartments.

This sample was also put to use in a study of T cells of mothers and their children. The other study reports the following: Nine systemically healthy Caucasian individuals, comprising three mothers and their six children, were included as donors. cDNA synthesis used all of the extracted RNA, with approximately 1.4 ug of RNA in each 15 ul reaction. In the second PCR, the M1S primer added sample barcodes and 2-4 random nucleotides. More than 8.5 million TCR beta CDR3 reads were obtained from each mother, and several million reads were obtained from each child. Thymic selection similarly shapes TCR recombination output in related and unrelated pairs, with minor effect from inherited differences. Normalized repertoire overlap was always slightly but never significantly higher in related than unrelated mother-child pairs. With a sensitivity of approximately 93 clones per million clonotypes, no persistent microchimeric T cell clones were detected. The study used deep NGS to compare TCR beta repertoires of mothers and children, seeking features distinguishing related mother-child pairs from unrelated individuals. Mothers averaged roughly 40 +/- 4 years of age and children averaged about 10 +/- 4 years. After adapter ligation was performed with NEBNext reagents, the libraries were sequenced on an Illumina HiSeq 2000 with 100+100 nt paired-end reads. To prevent cross-contamination, the mother and child libraries were prepared one month apart and sequenced in separate runs. Between about 500,000 and 2,100,000 distinct TCR beta clonotypes were identified per donor. Naive TCR beta clonotypes were estimated from low-frequency clonotypes matched to each donor's FACS-determined naive share, without sorting.

Sequenced sample: blood. This receptor was identified in a girl aged 2-15 years in good health.

The CDR3 reads CASGLATGGLNTEAFF. The nucleotide sequence is TGTGCTAGTGGTTTGGCGACAGGGGGTCTGAACACTGAAGCTTTCTTT. The chain uses TRBV12-5 and TRBJ1-1; 9 central nucleotides agree with TRBD1. Including cysteine and phenylalanine, the CDR3 has 16 amino acids. Only the CDR3 DNA stays, 48 bases, in frame from base 1. The germline V gene gives CDR1 as LGHNT and CDR2 as FRNRAP. Here V drops 1 base and J drops 0 bases, and the junction holds 3 bases not matched to any gene. The full variable domain, with segments outside the CDR3 supplied by the reference TRBV12-5 and TRBJ1-1 proteins, appears as DARVTQTPRHKVTEMGQEVTMRCQPILGHNTVFWYRQTMMQGLELLAYFRNRAPLDDSGMPKDRFSAEMPDATLATLKIQPSEPRDSAVYFCASGLATGGLNTEAFFGQGTRLTVV.